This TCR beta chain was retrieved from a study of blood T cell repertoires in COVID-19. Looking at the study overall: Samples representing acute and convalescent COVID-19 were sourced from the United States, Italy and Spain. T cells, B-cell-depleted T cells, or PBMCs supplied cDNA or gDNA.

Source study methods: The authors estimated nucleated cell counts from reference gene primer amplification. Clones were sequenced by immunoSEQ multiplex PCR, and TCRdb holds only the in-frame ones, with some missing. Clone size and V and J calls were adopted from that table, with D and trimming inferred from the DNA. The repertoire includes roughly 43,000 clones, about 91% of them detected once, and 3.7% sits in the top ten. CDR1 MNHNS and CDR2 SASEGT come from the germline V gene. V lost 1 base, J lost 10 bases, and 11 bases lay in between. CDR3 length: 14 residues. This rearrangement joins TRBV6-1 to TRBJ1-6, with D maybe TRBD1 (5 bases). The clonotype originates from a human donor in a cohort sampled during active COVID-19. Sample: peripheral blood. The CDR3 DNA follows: TGTGCCAGCAGTGAAGTACAGGCAAGATCACCCCTCCACTTT. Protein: CASSEVQARSPLHF.